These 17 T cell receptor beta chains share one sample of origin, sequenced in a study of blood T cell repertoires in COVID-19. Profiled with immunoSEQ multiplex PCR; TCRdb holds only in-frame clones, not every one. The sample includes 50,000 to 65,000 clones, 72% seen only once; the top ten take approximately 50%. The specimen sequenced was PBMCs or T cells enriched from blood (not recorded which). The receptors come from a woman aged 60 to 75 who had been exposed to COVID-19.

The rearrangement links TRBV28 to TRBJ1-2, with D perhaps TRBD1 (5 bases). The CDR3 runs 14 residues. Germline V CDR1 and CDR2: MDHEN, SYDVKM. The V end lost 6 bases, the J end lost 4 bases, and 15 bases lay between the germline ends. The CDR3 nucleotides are TGTGCCAGCAGGAGTTCAGGGTTTCGCTATGGCTACACCTTC. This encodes CASRSSGFRYGYTF.

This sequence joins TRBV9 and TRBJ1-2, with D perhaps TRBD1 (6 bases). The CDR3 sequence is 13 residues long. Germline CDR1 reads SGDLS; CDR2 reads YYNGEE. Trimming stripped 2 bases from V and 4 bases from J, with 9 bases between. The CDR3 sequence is CASSVDSGYGYTF. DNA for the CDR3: TGTGCCAGCAGCGTGGACAGCGGCTATGGCTACACCTTC.

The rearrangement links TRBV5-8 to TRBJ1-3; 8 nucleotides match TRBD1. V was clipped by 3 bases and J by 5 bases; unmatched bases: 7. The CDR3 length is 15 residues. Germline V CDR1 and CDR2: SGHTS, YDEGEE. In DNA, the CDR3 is TGTGCCAGCAGCTACGGGACAGGTGCGCGAAACACCATATATTTT. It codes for CASSYGTGARNTIYF.

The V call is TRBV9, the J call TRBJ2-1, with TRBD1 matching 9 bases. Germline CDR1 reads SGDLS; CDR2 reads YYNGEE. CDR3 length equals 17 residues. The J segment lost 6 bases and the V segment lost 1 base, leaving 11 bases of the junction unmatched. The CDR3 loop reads CASSVSTGGWRSNEQFF. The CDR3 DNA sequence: TGTGCCAGCAGCGTATCTACAGGGGGCTGGAGGAGCAATGAGCAGTTCTTC. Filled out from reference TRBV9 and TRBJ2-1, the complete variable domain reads DSGVTQTPKHLITATGQRVTLRCSPRSGDLSVYWYQQSLDQGLQFLIQYYNGEERAKGNILERFSAQQFPDLHSELNLSSLELGDSALYFCASSVSTGGWRSNEQFFGPGTRLTVL.

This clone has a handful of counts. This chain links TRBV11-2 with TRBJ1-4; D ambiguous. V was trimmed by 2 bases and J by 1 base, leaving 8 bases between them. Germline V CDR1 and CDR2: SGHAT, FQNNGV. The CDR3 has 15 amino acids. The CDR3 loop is CASSLRGLTNEKLFF. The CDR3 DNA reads TGTGCCAGCAGCTTACGGGGTCTAACTAATGAAAAACTGTTTTTT. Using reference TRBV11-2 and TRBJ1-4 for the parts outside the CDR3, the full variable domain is EAGVAQSPRYKIIEKRQSVAFWCNPISGHATLYWYQQILGQGPKLLIQFQNNGVVDDSQLPKDRFSAERLKGVDSTLKIQPAKLEDSAVYLCASSLRGLTNEKLFFGSGTQLSVL.

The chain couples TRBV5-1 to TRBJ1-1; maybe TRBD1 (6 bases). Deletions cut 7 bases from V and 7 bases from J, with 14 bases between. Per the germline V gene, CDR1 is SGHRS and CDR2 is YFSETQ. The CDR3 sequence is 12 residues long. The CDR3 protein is CASGVSRGEAFF. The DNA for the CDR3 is TGCGCCAGCGGGGTCAGCAGGGGTGAAGCTTTCTTT.

DNA for the CDR3: TGTGCCAGTATCGGGGAGGGTATGTCTGGATATGGCTACACCTTC. It encodes CASIGEGMSGYGYTF. This sequence joins TRBV19 and TRBJ1-2; D not certain. Germline V gene data show CDR1 as LNHDA and CDR2 as SQIVND (reference sequence). The CDR3 runs to 15 residues. The V end was cut by 7 bases, the J end by 5 bases, with 20 bases between.

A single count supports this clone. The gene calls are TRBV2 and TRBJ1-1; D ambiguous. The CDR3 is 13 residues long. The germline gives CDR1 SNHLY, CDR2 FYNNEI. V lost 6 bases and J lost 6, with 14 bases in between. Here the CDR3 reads CASRGEGGAEAFF. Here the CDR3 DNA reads TGTGCCAGCAGGGGAGAGGGAGGAGCTGAAGCTTTCTTT.

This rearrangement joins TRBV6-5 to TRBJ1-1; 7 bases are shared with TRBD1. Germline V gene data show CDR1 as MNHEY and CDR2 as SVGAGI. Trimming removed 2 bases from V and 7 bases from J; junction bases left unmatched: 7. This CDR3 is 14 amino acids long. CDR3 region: CASSYRGGQREAFF. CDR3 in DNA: TGTGCCAGCAGTTACAGAGGGGGACAGCGTGAAGCTTTCTTT.

The CDR3 reads CASSRTGITGELFF. The CDR3 coding sequence is TGTGCCAGCAGCCGGACAGGGATCACCGGGGAGCTGTTTTTT. The gene calls are TRBV7-9 and TRBJ2-2; 8 bases are a match to TRBD1. Germline CDR1 is SEHNR and CDR2 is FQNEAQ (reference sequence). V shed 5 bases and J 4 bases; nucleotides not matched to a gene: 3. This CDR3 is built from 14 residues.

Written as DNA, the CDR3 is TGTGCCAGCAGCCAACTCGCAAGCGGGGGGGCCGGTATCACAGATACGCAGTATTTT. It yields the protein CASSQLASGGAGITDTQYF. The chain joins TRBV7-6 to TRBJ2-3; 10 bases map to TRBD2. CDR3 length: 19 amino acids. V was pared by 5 bases and J by 2 bases, with 16 bases of the junction left unmatched. Per the germline V gene, CDR1 is SGHVS and CDR2 is FNYEAQ.

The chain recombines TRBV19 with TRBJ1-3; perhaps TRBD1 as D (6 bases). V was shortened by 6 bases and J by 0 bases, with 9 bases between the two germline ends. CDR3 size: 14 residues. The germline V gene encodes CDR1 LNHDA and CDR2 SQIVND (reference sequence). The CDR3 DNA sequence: TGTGCCAGTAGGCGACAGGACTCTGGAAACACCATATATTTT. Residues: CASRRQDSGNTIYF.

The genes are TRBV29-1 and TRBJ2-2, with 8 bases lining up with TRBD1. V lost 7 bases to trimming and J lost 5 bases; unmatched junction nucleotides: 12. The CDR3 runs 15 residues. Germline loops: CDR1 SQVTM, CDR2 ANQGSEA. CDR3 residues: CSAAWDRPRTGELFF. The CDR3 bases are TGCAGCGCTGCCTGGGACAGGCCGAGGACCGGGGAGCTGTTTTTT.

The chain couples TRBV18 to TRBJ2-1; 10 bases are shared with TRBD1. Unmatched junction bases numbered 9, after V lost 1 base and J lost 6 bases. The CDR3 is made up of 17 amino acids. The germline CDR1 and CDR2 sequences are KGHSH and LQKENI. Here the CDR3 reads CASSPLMTGGVANEQFF. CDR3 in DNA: TGTGCCAGCTCACCACTAATGACAGGGGGCGTAGCCAATGAGCAGTTCTTC.

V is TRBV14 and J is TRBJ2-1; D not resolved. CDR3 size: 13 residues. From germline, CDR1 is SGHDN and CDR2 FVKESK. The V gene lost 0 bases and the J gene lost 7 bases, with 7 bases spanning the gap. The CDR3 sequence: CASSQDYVNEQFF. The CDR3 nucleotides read TGTGCCAGCAGCCAAGACTACGTAAATGAGCAGTTCTTC.

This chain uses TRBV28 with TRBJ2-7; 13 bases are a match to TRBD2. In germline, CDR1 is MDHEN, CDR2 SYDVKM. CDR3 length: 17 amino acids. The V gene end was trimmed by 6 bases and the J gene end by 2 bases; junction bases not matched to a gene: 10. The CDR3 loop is CASRRGLAGTGTYEQYF. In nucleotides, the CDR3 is TGTGCCAGCAGACGGGGACTAGCGGGGACCGGGACCTACGAGCAGTACTTC.

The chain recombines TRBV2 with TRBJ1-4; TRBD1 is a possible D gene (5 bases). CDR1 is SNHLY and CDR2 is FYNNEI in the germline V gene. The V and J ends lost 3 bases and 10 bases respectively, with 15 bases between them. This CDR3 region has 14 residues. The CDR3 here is CASSDDRGRGKLFF. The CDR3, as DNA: TGTGCCAGCAGTGATGATAGGGGAAGGGGAAAACTGTTTTTT. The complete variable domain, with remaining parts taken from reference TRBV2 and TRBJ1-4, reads EPEVTQTPSHQVTQMGQEVILRCVPISNHLYFYWYRQILGQKVEFLVSFYNNEISEKSEIFDDQFSVERPDGSNFTLKIRSTKLEDSAMYFCASSDDRGRGKLFFGSGTQLSVL.